This TCR beta chain was sequenced during a study of T cells after yellow fever vaccination. Study in general: With SMART-Seq v4 Ultra Low Input, the fractions containing low cell numbers were prepared.

Only a few counts were recorded for this clonotype. The antigen is unknown. General observations from the study: Relatively few clonotypes were ones that appeared in both CD4 and CD8 compartments. Post-booster repertoires again held most primary-vaccination clones (roughly 96% CD4, 88% CD8).

Universal primer sites and UMIs were introduced during 5'RACE template-switching synthesis of TCR cDNA. From the 5' RACE reads, TCRdb called clonotypes with MiXCR, one entry per CDR3 protein. The sample shows about 73,000 distinct CDR3 sequences, almost 8% of them seen only once. Germline assignment: CDR1 DFQATT and CDR2 SNEGSKA (reference sequence). The length of the CDR3 is 13 residues. The material sequenced was CD8+ T cells sorted from PBMCs, taken on the day of the yellow fever booster vaccination. The chain carries TRBV20-1 and TRBJ2-1, with 8 bases aligning to TRBD1. This receptor was obtained from a man aged 25 to 45 who received the YFV17D yellow fever vaccine. CDR3 protein: CRPGGPRDNEQFF. The DNA for the CDR3 is TGCAGACCAGGGGGCCCCAGGGACAATGAGCAGTTCTTC.